This T cell receptor beta chain was sequenced for a study of control samples from healthy donors and cancer patients. Some clones are missing from TCRdb's copy, which holds only in-frame ones; the method was immunoSEQ multiplex PCR. Among over 90,000 clones listed, 92% were seen once. This CDR3 has 12 residues. The V end was cut by 1 base, the J end by 7 bases, with 4 bases between. From germline, CDR1 is KGHSH and CDR2 LQKENI. The V and J genes are TRBV18 and TRBJ2-2; no definite D call. This receptor was identified in a woman aged 18-29 years in good health. Sequencing input: blood. CDR3 amino acids: CASSPRIGELFF. For the CDR3, the DNA is TGTGCCAGCTCACCACGGATCGGGGAGCTGTTTTTT.